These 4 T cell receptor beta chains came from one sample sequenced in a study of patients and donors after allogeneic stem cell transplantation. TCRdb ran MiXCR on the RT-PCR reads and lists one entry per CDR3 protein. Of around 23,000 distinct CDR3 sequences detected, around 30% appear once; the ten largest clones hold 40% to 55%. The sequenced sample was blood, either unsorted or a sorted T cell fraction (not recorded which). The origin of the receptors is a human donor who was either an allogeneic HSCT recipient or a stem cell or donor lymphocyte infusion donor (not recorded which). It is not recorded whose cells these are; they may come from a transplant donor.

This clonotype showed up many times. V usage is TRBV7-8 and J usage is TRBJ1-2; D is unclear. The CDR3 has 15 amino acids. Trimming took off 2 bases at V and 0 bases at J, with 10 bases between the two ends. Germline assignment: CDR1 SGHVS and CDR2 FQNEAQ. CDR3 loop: CASSLSPRANYGYTF. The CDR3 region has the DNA TGTGCCAGCAGCTTAAGCCCCAGAGCTAACTATGGCTACACCTTC.

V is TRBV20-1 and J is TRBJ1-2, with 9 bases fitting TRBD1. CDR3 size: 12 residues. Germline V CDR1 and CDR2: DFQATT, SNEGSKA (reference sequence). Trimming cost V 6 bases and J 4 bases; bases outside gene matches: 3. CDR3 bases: TGCAGTGCAATACAGGGGGCCTATGGCTACACCTTC. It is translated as CSAIQGAYGYTF.

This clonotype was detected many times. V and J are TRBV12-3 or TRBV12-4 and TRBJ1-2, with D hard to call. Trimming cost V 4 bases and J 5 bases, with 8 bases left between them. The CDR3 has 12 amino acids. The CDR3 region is CASSWVTYGYTF. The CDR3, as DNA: TGTGCCAGCAGTTGGGTCACGTATGGCTACACCTTC.

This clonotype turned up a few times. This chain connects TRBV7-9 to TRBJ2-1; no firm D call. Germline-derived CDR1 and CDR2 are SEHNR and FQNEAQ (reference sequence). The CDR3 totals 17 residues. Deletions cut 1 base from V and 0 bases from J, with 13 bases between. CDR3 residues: CASSLVGSGDSYNEQFF. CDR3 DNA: TGTGCCAGCAGCTTAGTAGGGTCTGGGGACTCCTACAATGAGCAGTTCTTC. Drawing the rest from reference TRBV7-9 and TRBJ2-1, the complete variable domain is DTGVSQNPRHKITKRGQNVTFRCDPISEHNRLYWYRQTLGQGPEFLTYFQNEAQLEKSRLLSDRFSAERPKGSFSTLEIQRTEQGDSAMYLCASSLVGSGDSYNEQFFGPGTRLTVL.